The sample holds a few counts of the clone carrying this T cell receptor (beta chain). The data are from a study of blood T cell repertoires in COVID-19. Sequenced by immunoSEQ multiplex PCR; TCRdb stores in-frame clones only, minus some. Among more than 65,000 clones, about four fifths were seen once, and the ten largest hold about 10%. This sequence originates from a human donor in a cohort sampled during active COVID-19. Source material: peripheral blood.

CDR3 sequence (DNA): TGTGCCAGCTCCCTCAGGGCGGGGGCCGAATATCAGCACTACGAGCAGTACTTC. The encoded protein is CASSLRAGAEYQHYEQYF. The V and J genes are TRBV18 and TRBJ2-7; D may be TRBD2 (7 bases). The CDR3 runs 18 residues. Per germline, CDR1 KGHSH and CDR2 LQKENI. Trimming removed 6 bases at V and 3 bases at J, with 27 bases between.